This T cell receptor beta chain was identified in a study of robustness of blood B and T cell sequencing (dated by TCRdb to between 2017 and 2018). Notes on the research overall: The goal of the study was to find out how much peripheral blood is required to reliably describe the TCRbeta and IgG repertoires of an individual. In each of the ten independently drawn blood samples, both the TCRbeta and the IgG repertoires were quantified. As technical replicates, two replicate TCRbeta cDNA libraries were prepared from one shared RNA pool derived from a single 10 ml draw.

TCRbeta repertoires were measured from mRNA instead of genomic DNA, an approach that captures expressed receptors. Without cell sorting, buffy coat leukocytes were collected into Trizol, and RNA was extracted using the Direct-zol RNA MiniPrep Plus kit. To separate plasma, buffy coat and red blood cells, EDTA blood tubes were immediately centrifuged at 4 degrees C. For CDR1 and CDR2, the germline V gene lists SGHTA and FQGTGA. V is clipped by 5 bases and J by 4 bases, and the sequence between their germline boundaries is 11 bases long. From cysteine to phenylalanine, the CDR3 is 14 amino acids long. Here the CDR3 DNA is all that survives: 42 bases in frame from base 1. Library generation was performed with PCR. The sample was run on an Illumina MiSeq. cDNA was synthesized with SMARTScribe reverse transcriptase and a 5' template-switch oligo that added a universal priming site. The template-switch oligo carried a 12-nucleotide random unique molecular identifier (UMI) that tagged each cDNA molecule. During reverse transcription, TCRbeta transcripts were targeted using chain-specific reverse primers. Uracil DNA glycosylase treatment removed residual template-switch adapters, and cDNA was purified with a Qiagen MinElute kit. For the first PCR, approximately 25 cycles were run with KAPA HiFi HotStart ReadyMix and step-out primers, split across four 50 ul reactions. Products of the first-round PCR were gel-purified before additional amplification. Illumina Nextera adapters were attached in a second approximately 8-cycle PCR, after which libraries were purified and pooled. A 50-nucleotide 5' read captured the UMI barcode for each TCRbeta molecule. From the authors' description of their analysis: The MIGEC toolkit was used to group reads by UMI into consensus reads. Final reads were produced by merging forward and reverse consensus reads with PEAR. A custom decontamination script removed identical UMI-sequence pairs shared across libraries, treating them as cross-sample contamination. MIGMAP, a wrapper around IgBLAST, was used for V(D)J assignment and CDR3 extraction. TCR clonotypes were defined by identical V gene, J gene and CDR3 amino acid sequence, and CDR1 and CDR2 were left unsequenced. Starting from the raw public reads, TCRdb applied fastp trimming at Q25, assembled clones with MiXCR and retained in-frame beta chains. Each entry merges the rows of one CDR3 protein and shows their most common DNA and genes. TCRdb, rather than the study authors, made the V and J calls. This sample has about 1,600 distinct CDR3 sequences in its table, and around 45% of those were observed once. About 36% of the sample belongs to the ten largest clones.

For this clonotype: Its specific antigen is unknown. No base quality information exists; no much larger clone differs at one position.

The study at large found these results: EDTA tubes required immediate fractionation, limiting use in multi-site collections. The TCRbeta rarefaction curves did not fully level off, which suggests under-sequencing or many low-abundance clonotypes. When technical replicate libraries were compared, about 96% of the top 10,000 TCRbeta clonotypes in one library also turned up in the other. No improvement in the overlap of rare TCRbeta clonotypes was observed when tubes were pooled, implying that much larger blood volumes would be needed for rare TCRbeta clonotypes to be captured. Evidence of cross-contamination, likely from batch processing, showed up in one pair of TCRbeta libraries, so the UMI-sequence pairs shared by that pair of libraries were removed. Coverage of the top 10,000 TCRbeta clonotypes approached saturation when 3 or 4 tubes (roughly 29-45 ml blood) were combined. Every single 10 ml sample contained the 1,000 most abundant TCRbeta clonotypes from the pooled draws.

This TCR was sampled from a human donor in good health. Sample: peripheral blood. In this chain, TRBV7-3 is recombined with TRBJ2-2; no confident D gene assignment can be made. The CDR3 region reads CASSPLGVTGELFF. The DNA is as follows: TGTGCCAGCAGCCCTCTGGGCGTCACCGGGGAGCTGTTTTTT.